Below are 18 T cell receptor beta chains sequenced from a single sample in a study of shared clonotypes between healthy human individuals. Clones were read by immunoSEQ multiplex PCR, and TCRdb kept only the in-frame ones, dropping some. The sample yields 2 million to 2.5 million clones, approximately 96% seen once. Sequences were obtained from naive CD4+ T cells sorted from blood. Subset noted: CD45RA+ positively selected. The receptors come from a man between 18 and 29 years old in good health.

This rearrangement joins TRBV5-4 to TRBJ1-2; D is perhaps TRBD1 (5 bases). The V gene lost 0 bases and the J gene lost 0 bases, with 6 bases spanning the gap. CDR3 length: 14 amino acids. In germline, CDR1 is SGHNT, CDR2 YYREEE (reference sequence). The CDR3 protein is CASSLATANYGYTF. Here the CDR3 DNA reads TGTGCCAGCAGCTTGGCGACAGCTAACTATGGCTACACCTTC.

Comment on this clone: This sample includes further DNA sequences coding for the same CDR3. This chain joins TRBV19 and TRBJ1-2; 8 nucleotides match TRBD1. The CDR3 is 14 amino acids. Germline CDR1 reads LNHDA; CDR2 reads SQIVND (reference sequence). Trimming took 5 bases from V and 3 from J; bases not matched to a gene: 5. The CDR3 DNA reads TGTGCCAGTAGTCCCTTGGACAGGGACTATGGCTACACCTTC. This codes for CASSPLDRDYGYTF.

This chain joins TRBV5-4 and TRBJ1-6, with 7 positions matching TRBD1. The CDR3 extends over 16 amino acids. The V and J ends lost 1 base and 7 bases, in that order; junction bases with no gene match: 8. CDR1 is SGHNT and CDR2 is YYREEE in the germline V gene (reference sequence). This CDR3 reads CASSLNRGVWNSPLHF. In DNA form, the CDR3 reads TGTGCCAGCAGCTTGAACAGGGGCGTGTGGAATTCACCCCTCCACTTT.

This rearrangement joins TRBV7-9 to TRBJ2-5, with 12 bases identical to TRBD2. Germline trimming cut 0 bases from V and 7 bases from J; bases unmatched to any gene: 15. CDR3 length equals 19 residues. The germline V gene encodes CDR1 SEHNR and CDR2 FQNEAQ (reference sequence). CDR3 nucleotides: TGTGCCAGCAGCTTAGCAGGTGGGGCTAGCGGGAGGGCCCGGTCGACCCAGTACTTC. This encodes CASSLAGGASGRARSTQYF.

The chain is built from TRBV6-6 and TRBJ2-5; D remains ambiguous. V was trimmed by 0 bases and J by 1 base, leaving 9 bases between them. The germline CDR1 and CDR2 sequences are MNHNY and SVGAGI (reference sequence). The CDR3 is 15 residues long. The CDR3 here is CASSYSSVVQETQYF. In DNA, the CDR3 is TGTGCCAGCAGTTACTCGTCTGTGGTCCAAGAGACCCAGTACTTC.

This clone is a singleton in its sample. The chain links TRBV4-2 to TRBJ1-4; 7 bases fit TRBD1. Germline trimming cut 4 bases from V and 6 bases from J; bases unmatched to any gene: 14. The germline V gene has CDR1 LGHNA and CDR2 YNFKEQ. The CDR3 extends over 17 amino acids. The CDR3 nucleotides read TGTGCCAGCAGCCTCGAAGGCAGGGGGGTCGTGGATGAAAAACTGTTTTTT. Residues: CASSLEGRGVVDEKLFF.

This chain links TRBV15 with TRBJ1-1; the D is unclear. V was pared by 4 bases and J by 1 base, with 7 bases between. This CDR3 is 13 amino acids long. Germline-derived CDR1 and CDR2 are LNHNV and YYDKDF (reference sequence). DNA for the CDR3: TGTGCCACCAGCAAAACAGCGAACACTGAAGCTTTCTTT. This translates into CATSKTANTEAFF.

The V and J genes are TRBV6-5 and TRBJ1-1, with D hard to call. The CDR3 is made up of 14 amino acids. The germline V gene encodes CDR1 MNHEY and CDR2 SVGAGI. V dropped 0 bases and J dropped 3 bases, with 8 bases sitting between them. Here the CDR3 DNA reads TGTGCCAGCAGTTACTCGTATGGGGACACTGAAGCTTTCTTT. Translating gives CASSYSYGDTEAFF.

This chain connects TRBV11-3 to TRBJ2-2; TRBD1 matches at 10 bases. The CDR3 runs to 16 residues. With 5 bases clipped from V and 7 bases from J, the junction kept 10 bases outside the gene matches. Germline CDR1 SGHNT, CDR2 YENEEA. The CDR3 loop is CASSKRQGAGGGELFF. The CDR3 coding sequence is TGTGCCAGCAGCAAAAGACAGGGGGCAGGTGGCGGGGAGCTGTTTTTT.

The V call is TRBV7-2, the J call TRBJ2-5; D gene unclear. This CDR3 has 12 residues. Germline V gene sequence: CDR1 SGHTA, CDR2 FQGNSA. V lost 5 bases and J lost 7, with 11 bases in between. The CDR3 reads CASSATWGTQYF. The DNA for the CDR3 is TGTGCCAGCAGCGCTACTTGGGGGACCCAGTACTTC.

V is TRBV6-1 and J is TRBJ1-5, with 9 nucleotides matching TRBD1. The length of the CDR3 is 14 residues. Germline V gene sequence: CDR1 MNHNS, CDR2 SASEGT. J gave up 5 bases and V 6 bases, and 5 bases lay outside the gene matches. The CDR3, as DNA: TGTGCCAGCAGAGACAGGGGGGGCGATCAGCCCCAGCATTTT. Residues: CASRDRGGDQPQHF.

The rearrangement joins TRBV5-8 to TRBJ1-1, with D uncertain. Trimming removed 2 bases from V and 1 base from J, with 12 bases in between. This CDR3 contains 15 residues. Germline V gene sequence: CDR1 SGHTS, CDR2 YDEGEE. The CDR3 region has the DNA TGTGCCAGCAGCTTCTCCGGGAGGAAGAACACTGAAGCTTTCTTT. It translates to CASSFSGRKNTEAFF.

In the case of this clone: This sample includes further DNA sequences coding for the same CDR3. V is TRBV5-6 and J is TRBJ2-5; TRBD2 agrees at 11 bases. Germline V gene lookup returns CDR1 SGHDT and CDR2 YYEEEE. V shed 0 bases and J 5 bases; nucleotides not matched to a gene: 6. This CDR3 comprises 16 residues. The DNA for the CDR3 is TGTGCCAGCAGCTTGGCGCTAGCGGGGGGTAGGGAGACCCAGTACTTC. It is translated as CASSLALAGGRETQYF.

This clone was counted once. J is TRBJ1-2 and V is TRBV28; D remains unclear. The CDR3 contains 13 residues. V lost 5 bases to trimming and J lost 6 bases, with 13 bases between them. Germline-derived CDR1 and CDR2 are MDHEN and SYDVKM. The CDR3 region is CASSLPPTDGYTF. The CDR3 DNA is TGTGCCAGCAGTCTCCCCCCCACTGATGGCTACACCTTC.

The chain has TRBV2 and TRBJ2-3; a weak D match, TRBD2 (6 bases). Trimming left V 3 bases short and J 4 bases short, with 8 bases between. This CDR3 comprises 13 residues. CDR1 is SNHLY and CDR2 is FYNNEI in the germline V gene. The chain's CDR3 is CASSDGGADTQYF. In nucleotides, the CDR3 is TGTGCCAGCAGTGATGGAGGGGCAGATACGCAGTATTTT.

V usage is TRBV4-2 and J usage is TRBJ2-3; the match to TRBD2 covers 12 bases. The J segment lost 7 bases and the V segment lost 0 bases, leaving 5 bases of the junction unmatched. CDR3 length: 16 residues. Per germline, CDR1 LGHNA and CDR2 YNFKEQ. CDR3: CASSQDRTSGANTQYF. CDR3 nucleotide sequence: TGTGCCAGCAGCCAAGATAGGACTAGCGGGGCAAATACGCAGTATTTT.

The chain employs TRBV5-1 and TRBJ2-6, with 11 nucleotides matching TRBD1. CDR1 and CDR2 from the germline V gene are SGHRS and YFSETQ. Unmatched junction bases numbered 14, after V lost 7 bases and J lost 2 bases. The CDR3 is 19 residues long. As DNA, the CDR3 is TGCGCCAGCGCCTTACGCCGGGACAGGGGGTTAACTGGGGCCAACGTCCTGACTTTC. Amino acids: CASALRRDRGLTGANVLTF.

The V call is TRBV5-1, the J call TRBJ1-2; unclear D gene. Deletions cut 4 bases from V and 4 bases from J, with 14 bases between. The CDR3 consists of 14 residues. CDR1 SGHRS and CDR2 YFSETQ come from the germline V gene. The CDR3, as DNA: TGCGCCAGCAGCCCGGACCCGGACGGCTATGGCTACACCTTC. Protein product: CASSPDPDGYGYTF.